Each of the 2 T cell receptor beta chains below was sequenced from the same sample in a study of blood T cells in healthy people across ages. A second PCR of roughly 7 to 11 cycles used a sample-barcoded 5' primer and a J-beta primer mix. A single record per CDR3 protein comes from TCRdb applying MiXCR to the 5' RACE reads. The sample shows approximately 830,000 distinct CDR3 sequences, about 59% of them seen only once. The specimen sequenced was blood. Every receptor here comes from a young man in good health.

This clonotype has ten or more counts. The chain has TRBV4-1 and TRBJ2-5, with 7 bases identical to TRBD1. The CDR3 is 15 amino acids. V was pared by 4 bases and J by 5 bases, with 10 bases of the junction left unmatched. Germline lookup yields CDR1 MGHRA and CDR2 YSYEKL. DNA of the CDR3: TGCGCCAGCAGCCGAGTGGGACAGCCGGGGGAGACCCAGTACTTC. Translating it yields CASSRVGQPGETQYF.

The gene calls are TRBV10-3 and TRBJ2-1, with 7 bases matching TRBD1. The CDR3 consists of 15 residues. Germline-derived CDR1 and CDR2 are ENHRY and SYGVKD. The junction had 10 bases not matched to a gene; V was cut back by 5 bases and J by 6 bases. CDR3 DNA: TGTGCCATCAGTAACCGACAGGGAGCTTTCAATGAGCAGTTCTTC. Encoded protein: CAISNRQGAFNEQFF.